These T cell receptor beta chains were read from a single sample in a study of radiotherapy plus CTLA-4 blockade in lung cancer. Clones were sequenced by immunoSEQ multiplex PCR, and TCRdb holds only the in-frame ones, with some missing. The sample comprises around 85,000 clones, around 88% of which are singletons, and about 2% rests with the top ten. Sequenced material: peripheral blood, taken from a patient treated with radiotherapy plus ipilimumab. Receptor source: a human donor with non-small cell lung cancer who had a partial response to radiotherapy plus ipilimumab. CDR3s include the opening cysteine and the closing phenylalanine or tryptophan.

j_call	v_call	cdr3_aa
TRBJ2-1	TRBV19	CASSGGGLRSHEQFF
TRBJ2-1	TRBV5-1	CASTLLAVSYNEQFF
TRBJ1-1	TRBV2	CASKGDTEAFF
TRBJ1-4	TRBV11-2	CASSLSGTDNEKLFF
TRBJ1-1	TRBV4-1	CASSPRWQGVAEAFF
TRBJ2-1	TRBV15	CATSLRTSGGEQFF
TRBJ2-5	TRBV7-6	CASSTGTSADGQTQYF
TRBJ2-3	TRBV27	CASPRLAGGLACPSSTDTQYF
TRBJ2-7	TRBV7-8	CASSLGGRGSIAYEQYF
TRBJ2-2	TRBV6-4	CASSAQGNTGELFF
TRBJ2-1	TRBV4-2	CASSSAGPLAGVTEQFF
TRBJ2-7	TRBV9	CASSVDAGSSYEQYF
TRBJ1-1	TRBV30	CAWGPTVNTEAFF
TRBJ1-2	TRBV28	CASSPRAGYYGYTF
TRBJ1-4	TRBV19	CASTPLDSPEKLFF
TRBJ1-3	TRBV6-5	CASIDRDGNTIYF
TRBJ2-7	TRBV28	CASSLPPDASHYEQYF
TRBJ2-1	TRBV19	CASSTSLAGGPNEQFF
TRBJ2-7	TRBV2	CASSNGQGRSYEQYF
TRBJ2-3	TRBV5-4	CASSSGTSGRTDTQYF
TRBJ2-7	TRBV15	CATSPTSETTYEQYF
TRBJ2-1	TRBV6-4	CASSESSGRLNEQFF
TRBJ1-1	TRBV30	CAWGSHRDTEAFF
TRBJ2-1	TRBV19	CASSIAQRGYNEQFF
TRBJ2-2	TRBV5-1	CASSRDSITSGELFF
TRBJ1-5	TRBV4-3	CASRPGPQHF